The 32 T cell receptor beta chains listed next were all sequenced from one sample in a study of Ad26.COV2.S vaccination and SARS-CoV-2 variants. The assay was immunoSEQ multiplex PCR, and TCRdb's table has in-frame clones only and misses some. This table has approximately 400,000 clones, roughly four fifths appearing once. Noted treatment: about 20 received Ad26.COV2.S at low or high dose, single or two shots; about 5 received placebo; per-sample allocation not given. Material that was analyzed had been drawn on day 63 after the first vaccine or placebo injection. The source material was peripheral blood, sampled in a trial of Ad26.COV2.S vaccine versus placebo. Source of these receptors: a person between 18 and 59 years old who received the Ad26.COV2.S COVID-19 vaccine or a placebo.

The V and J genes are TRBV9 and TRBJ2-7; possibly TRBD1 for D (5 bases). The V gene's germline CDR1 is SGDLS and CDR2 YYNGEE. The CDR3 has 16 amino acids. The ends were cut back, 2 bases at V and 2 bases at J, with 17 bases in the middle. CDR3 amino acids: CASSVDWGHPPYEQYF. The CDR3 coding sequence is TGTGCCAGCAGCGTGGATTGGGGCCATCCTCCCTACGAGCAGTACTTC.

CDR3 in amino acids: CASTTRVSTYNEQFF. The CDR3 DNA reads as TGTGCCAGCACAACTAGGGTTAGTACCTACAATGAGCAGTTCTTC. The genes are TRBV6-6 and TRBJ2-1, with D maybe TRBD2 (5 bases). The germline CDR1 and CDR2 sequences are MNHNY and SVGAGI (reference sequence). Trimming took 7 bases from V and 2 from J, leaving 15 bases between them. The CDR3 is 15 residues long.

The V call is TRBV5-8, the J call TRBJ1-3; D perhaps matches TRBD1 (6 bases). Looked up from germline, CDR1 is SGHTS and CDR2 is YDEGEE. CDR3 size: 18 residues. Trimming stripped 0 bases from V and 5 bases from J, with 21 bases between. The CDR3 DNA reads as TGTGCCAGCAGCTTGGGTCCGGACAGCCTTTATCGTAGAAACACCATATATTTT. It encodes CASSLGPDSLYRRNTIYF.

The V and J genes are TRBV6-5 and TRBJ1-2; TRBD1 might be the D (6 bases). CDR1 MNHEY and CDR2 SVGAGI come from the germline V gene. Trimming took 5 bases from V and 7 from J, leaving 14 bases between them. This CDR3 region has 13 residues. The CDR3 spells CASSLIQGSGYTF. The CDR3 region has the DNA TGTGCCAGCAGTCTGATACAGGGCTCTGGCTACACCTTC.

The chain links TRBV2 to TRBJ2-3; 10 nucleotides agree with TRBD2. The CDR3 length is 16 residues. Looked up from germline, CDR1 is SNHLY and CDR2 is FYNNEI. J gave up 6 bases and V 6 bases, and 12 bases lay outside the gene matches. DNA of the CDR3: TGTGCCAGCAGGGGGGCTAGCGGGAGTCACTGGGATACGCAGTATTTT. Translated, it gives CASRGASGSHWDTQYF.

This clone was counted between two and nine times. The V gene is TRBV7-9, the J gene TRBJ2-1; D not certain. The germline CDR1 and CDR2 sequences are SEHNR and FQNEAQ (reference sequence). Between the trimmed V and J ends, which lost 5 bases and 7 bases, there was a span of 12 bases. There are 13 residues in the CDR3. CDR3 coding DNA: TGTGCCAGCAGCCCCCCCTCTAGAAATGAGCAGTTCTTC. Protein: CASSPPSRNEQFF.

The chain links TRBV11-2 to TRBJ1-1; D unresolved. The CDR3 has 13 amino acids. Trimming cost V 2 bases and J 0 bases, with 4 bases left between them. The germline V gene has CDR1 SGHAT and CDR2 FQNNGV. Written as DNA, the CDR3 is TGTGCCAGCAGCTTAAGGATGAACACTGAAGCTTTCTTT. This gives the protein CASSLRMNTEAFF.

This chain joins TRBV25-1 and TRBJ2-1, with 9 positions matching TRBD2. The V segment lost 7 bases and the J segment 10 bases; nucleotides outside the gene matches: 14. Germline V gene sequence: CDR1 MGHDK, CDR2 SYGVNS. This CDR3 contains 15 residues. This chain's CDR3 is CASTETGSGREEQFF. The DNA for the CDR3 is TGTGCCAGCACCGAAACTGGTAGCGGGAGAGAAGAGCAGTTCTTC.

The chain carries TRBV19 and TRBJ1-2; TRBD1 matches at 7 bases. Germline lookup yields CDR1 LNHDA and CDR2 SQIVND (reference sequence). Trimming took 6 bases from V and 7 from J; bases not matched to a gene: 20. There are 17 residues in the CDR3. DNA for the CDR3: TGTGCCAGTAGGGTCCGAGACAGGGAACTGCTATCCTTTGGCTACACCTTC. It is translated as CASRVRDRELLSFGYTF. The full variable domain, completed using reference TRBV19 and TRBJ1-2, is DGGITQSPKYLFRKEGQNVTLSCEQNLNHDAMYWYRQDPGQGLRLIYYSQIVNDFQKGDIAEGYSVSREKKESFPLTVTSAQKNPTAFYLCASRVRDRELLSFGYTFGSGTRLTVV.

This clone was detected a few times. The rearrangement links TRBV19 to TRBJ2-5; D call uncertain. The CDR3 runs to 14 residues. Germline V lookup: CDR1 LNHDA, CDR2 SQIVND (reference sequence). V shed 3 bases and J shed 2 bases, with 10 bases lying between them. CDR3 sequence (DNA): TGTGCCAGTAGTATTATGCCGAATCAAGAGACCCAGTACTTC. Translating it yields CASSIMPNQETQYF.

CDR3 sequence (DNA): TGTGCCAGCAGTTACGCAAGGGGGTGGCGCAATGAGCAGTTCTTC. It translates to CASSYARGWRNEQFF. This chain links TRBV6-5 with TRBJ2-1; possible D gene TRBD1, 6 bases. There are 15 residues in the CDR3. The germline CDR1 and CDR2 sequences are MNHEY and SVGAGI. Trimming took off 2 bases at V and 6 bases at J, with 14 bases between the two ends.

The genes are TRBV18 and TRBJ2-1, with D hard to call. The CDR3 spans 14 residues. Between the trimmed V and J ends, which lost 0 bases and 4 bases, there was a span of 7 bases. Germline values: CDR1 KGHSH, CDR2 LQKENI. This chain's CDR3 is CASSPPLAYNEQFF. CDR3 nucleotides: TGTGCCAGCTCACCACCGTTGGCTTACAATGAGCAGTTCTTC.

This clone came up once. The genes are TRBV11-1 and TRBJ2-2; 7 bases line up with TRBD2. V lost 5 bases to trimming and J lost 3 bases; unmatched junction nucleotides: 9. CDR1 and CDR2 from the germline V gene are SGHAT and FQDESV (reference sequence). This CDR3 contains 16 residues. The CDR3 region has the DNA TGTGCCAGCAGCCTCTCGGGGGGAGTATACACCGGGGAGCTGTTTTTT. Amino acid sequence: CASSLSGGVYTGELFF.

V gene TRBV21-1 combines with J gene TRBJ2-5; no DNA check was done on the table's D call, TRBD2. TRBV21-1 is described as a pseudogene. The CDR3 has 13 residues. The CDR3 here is CASSKGLVVTQYF. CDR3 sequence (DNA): TGTGCCAGCAGCAAAGGGCTAGTTGTGACCCAGTACTTC.

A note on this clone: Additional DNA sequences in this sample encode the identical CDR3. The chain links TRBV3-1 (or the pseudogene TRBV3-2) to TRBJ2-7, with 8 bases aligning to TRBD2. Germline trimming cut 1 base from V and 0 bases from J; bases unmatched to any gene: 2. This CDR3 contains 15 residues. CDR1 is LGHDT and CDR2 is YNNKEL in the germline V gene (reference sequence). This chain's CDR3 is CASSQGLAGSYEQYF. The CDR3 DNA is TGTGCCAGCAGCCAAGGCCTAGCGGGCTCCTACGAGCAGTACTTC.

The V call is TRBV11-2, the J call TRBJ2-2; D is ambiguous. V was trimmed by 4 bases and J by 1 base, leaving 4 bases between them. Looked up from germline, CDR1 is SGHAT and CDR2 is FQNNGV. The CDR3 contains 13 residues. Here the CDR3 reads CASSYRNTGELFF. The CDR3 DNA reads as TGTGCCAGCAGCTACAGGAACACCGGGGAGCTGTTTTTT.

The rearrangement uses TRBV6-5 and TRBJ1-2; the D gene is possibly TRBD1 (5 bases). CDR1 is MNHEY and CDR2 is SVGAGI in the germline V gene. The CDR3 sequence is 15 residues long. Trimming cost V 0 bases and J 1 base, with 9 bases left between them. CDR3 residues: CASSYSLGHNYGYTF. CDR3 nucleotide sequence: TGTGCCAGCAGTTACTCGCTTGGACATAACTATGGCTACACCTTC.

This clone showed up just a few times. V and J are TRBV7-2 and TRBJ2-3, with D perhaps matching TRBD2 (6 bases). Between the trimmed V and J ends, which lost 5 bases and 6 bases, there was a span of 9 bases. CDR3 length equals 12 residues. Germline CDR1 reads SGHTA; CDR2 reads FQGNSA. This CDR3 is CASSHGGDTQYF. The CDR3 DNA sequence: TGTGCCAGCAGCCATGGGGGGGATACGCAGTATTTT.

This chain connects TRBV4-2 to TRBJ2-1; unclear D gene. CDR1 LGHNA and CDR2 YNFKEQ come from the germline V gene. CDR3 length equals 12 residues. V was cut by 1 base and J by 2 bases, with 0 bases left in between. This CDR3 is CASSQAYNEQFF. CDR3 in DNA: TGTGCCAGCAGCCAAGCCTACAATGAGCAGTTCTTC.

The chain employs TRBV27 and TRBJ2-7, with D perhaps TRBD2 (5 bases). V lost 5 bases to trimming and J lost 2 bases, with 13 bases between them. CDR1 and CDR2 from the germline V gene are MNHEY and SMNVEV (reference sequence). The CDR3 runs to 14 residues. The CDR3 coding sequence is TGTGCCAGCAGTCTAGGACTGCGGCCCTACGAGCAGTACTTC. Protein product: CASSLGLRPYEQYF.

This chain's CDR3 is CASSAPGQGALTTEAFF. The CDR3 region has the DNA TGTGCCAGCAGCGCGCCCGGACAGGGGGCTCTAACCACTGAAGCTTTCTTT. This sequence joins TRBV9 and TRBJ1-1; 11 bases map to TRBD1. V shed 3 bases and J 4 bases; nucleotides not matched to a gene: 11. Germline lookup yields CDR1 SGDLS and CDR2 YYNGEE. CDR3 length: 17 residues.

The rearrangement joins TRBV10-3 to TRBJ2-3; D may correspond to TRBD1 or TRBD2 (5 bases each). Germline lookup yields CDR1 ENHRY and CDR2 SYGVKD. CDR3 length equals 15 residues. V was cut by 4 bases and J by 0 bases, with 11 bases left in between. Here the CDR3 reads CAISAGGTSTDTQYF. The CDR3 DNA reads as TGTGCCATCAGTGCTGGGGGAACTAGCACAGATACGCAGTATTTT.

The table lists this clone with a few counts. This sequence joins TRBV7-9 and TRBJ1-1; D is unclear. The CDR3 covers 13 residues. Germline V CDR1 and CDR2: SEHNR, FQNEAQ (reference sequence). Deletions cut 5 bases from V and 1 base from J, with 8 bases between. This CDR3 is CASSPLKNTEAFF. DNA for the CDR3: TGTGCCAGCAGCCCACTCAAGAACACTGAAGCTTTCTTT.

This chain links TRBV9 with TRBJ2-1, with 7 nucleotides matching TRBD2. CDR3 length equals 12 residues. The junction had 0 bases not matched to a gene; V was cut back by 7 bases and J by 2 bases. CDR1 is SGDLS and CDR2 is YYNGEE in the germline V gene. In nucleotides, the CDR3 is TGTGCCAGCGGGGGGGCCTACAATGAGCAGTTCTTC. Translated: CASGGAYNEQFF.

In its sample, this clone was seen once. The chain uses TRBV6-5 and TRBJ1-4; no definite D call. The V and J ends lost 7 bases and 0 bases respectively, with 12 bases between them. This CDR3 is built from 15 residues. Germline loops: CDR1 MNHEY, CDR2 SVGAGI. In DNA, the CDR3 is TGTGCCAGCAAGGACGCAGCTCCAACTAATGAAAAACTGTTTTTT. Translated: CASKDAAPTNEKLFF.

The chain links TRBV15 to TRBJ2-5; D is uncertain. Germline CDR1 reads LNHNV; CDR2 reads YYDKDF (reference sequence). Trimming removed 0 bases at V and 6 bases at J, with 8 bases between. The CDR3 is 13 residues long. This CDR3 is CATSRDGGQTQYF. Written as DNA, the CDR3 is TGTGCCACCAGCAGAGATGGTGGGCAGACCCAGTACTTC.

In DNA form, the CDR3 reads TGTGCCAGCAGCCCCGGACGCGCAACTAATGAAAAACTGTTTTTT. It encodes CASSPGRATNEKLFF. This chain uses TRBV7-9 with TRBJ1-4; D is undetermined. This CDR3 region has 15 residues. In germline, CDR1 is SEHNR, CDR2 FQNEAQ (reference sequence). V lost 5 bases to trimming and J lost 0 bases, with 10 bases between them.

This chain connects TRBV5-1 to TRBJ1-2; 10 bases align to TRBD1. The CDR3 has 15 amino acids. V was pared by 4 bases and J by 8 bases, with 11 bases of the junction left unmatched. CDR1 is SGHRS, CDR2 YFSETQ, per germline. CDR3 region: CASSTGQGVVYGYTF. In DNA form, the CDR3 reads TGCGCCAGCAGCACCGGACAGGGGGTAGTCTACGGCTACACCTTC.

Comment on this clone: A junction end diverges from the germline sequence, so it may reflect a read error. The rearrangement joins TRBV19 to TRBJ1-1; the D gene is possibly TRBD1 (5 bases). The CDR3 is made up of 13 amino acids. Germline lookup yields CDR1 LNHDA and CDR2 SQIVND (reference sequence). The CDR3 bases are TGTGCCAGTTCCCCTCCCGGGGCGACCCGTCGCTTTTTT. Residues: CASSPPGATRRFF. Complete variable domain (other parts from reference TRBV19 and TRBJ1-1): DGGITQSPKYLFRKEGQNVTLSCEQNLNHDAMYWYRQDPGQGLRLIYYSQIVNDFQKGDIAEGYSVSREKKESFPLTVTSAQKNPTAFYLCASSPPGATRRFFGQGTRLTVV.

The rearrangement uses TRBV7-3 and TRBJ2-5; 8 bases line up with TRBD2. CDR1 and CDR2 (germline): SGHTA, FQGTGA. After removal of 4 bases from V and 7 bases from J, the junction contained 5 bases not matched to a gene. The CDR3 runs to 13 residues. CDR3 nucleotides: TGTGCCAGCAGCTCCAAGCGGGGGTCGACCCAGTACTTC. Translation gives CASSSKRGSTQYF.

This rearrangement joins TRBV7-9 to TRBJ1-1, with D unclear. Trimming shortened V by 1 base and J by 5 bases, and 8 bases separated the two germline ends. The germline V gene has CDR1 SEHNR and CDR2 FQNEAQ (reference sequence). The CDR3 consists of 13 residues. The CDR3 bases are TGTGCCAGCAGCTTAGGATTGGGAACTGAAGCTTTCTTT. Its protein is CASSLGLGTEAFF.

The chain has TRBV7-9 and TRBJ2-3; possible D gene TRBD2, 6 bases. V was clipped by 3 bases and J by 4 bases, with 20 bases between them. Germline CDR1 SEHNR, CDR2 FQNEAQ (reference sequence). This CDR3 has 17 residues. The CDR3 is CASSFFPVRDGADTQYF. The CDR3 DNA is TGTGCCAGCAGCTTCTTCCCCGTGCGGGATGGGGCAGATACGCAGTATTTT.